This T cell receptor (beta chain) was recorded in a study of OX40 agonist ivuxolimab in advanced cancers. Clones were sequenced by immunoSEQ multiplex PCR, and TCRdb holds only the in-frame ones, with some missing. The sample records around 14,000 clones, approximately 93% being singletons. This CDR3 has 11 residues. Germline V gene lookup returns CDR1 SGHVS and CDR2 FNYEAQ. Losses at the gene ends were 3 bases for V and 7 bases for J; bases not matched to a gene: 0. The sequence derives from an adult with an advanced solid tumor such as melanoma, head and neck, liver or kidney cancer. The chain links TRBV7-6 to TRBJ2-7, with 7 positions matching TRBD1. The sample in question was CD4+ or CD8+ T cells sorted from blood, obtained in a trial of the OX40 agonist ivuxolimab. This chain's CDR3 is CASSLGQEQYF. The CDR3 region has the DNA TGTGCCAGCAGCTTGGGACAGGAGCAGTACTTC.